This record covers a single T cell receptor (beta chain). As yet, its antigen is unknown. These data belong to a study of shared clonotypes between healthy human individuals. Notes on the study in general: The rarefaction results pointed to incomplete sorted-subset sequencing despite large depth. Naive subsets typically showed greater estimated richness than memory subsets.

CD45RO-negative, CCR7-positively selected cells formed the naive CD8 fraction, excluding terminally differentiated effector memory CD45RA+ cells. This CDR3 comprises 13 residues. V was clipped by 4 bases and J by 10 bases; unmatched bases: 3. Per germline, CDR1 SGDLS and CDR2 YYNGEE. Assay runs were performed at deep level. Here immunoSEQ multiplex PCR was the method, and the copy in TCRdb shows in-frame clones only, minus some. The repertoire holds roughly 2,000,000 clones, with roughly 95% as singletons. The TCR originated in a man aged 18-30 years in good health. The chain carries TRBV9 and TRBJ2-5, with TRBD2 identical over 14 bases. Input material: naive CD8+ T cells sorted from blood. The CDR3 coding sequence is TGTGCCAGCAGCCTGGGACTAGCGGGGGACCAGTACTTC. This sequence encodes CASSLGLAGDQYF.